This TCR beta chain was documented in a study of T-cell reconstitution after alpha-beta-depleted transplantation in children (TCRdb year 2016). For the wider study: Using TCR repertoire profiling, the study followed T-cell immune reconstitution in a quantitative way in children after TCRalphabeta/CD19-depleted allogeneic hematopoietic cell transplantation.

There are many counts of this clonotype. Its recognized antigen is unknown. Base-call qualities are not available, and no considerably larger clone is one nucleotide away. Measured from the cysteine to the phenylalanine, the CDR3 is 13 residues long. The retained sequence is limited to the CDR3, 39 bases, with the frame set at the first base. The germline V gene sets CDR1 to MDHEN and CDR2 to SYDVKM. The trim is 6 bases for V and 8 bases for J, with a gap of 16 bases between the germline ends. Library preparation used PCR. Sequencer: Illumina HiSeq 2500. Molecular barcoding was employed in the preparation of TCR libraries, with unique molecular identifiers being used to normalize TCRbeta repertoire quantification. Using fastp trimming at Q25 and MiXCR clonotype assembly, TCRdb reanalyzed the public sequencing data and kept in-frame beta chains. When rows share a CDR3 protein, they turn into one entry using the most common DNA and genes. Present in this sample are hundreds of thousands of distinct CDR3 sequences, more than 9% of which were seen just once. The leading ten clones occupy less than 5% of the sample.

The chain was built from TRBV28 and TRBJ1-2, with TRBD1 as a weak D call on 6 bases. Here the sequenced sample was PBMCs from the stem cell graft donor, taken from the stem cell graft. The sequence was collected from a human donor who donated a stem cell graft to a child with acute myeloid leukemia. The nucleotide sequence is given as TGTGCCAGCAGCTCCACAGGGAAACAAGGCTACACCTTC. Its coded protein is CASSSTGKQGYTF.